This T cell receptor (beta chain) was captured by sequencing in a study of blood T cell repertoires in COVID-19. On this clone: Other DNA sequences in this sample translate to the same CDR3.

Losses at the gene ends were 6 bases for V and 2 bases for J; bases not matched to a gene: 1. CDR3 length: 14 amino acids. Germline V gives CDR1 LNHDA, CDR2 SQIVND (reference sequence). Clones were read by immunoSEQ multiplex PCR, and TCRdb kept only the in-frame ones, dropping some. This sample has about 430,000 clones, with roughly 89% found just once. This TCR came from a man younger than 35 with COVID-19, enrolled during active disease. This sequence joins TRBV19 and TRBJ2-1; 10 nucleotides line up with TRBD2. Specimen: peripheral blood. The DNA for the CDR3 is TGTGCCAGTAGAGGACTAGCGGCCTACAATGAGCAGTTCTTC. This gives the protein CASRGLAAYNEQFF.